Presented here are 30 T cell receptor beta chains from one specimen sequenced in a study of blood T cell repertoires in COVID-19 (dated by TCRdb to about 2020). The library relied on the immunoSEQ multiplex PCR assay. TCRdb took over this immuneACCESS table, retaining in-frame rearrangements with V and J assigned. Such tables are incomplete; in checked studies, under half of the missing clones stem from an unresolved V gene, and the remainder is unexplained. For this sample the table gives 150,000 to 200,000 clones, of which over 75% were detected only once. The ten largest clonotypes hold more than 25% of the sample. The sample was peripheral blood. The receptors come from a woman aged 70-85 years with acute or convalescent COVID-19.

The chain joins TRBV5-1 to TRBJ2-1, with D unresolved. Trimming pared 5 bases from V and 2 bases from J, leaving 14 bases between. In germline, CDR1 is SGHRS, CDR2 YFSETQ. The CDR3 runs to 15 residues. CDR3 DNA sequence: TGCGCCAGCAGGGGCACCGAGATAGCCTACAATGAGCAGTTCTTC. Its protein is CASRGTEIAYNEQFF.

The chain is built from TRBV18 and TRBJ1-2, with D uncertain. Trimming stripped 6 bases from V and 4 bases from J, with 12 bases between. The CDR3 is made up of 13 amino acids. Per germline, CDR1 KGHSH and CDR2 LQKENI. As DNA, the CDR3 is TGTGCCAGCTCGCCGCGGGATCTCTATGGCTACACCTTC. This gives the protein CASSPRDLYGYTF.

The CDR3 loop is CATSDSREVGEQFF. The DNA for the CDR3 is TGTGCCACCAGTGATTCAAGGGAGGTAGGTGAGCAGTTCTTC. The chain carries TRBV24-1 and TRBJ2-1; D is possibly TRBD2 (6 bases). Germline CDR1 reads KGHDR; CDR2 reads SFDVKD. This CDR3 region has 14 residues. V was shortened by 2 bases and J by 9 bases, with 13 bases between the two germline ends.

The chain joins TRBV6-5 to TRBJ1-6; D is possibly TRBD1 (5 bases). Trimming shortened V by 6 bases and J by 5 bases, and 14 bases separated the two germline ends. Germline V gene sequence: CDR1 MNHEY, CDR2 SVGAGI. The CDR3 extends over 15 amino acids. CDR3 nucleotide sequence: TGTGCCAGCAGACAGTTACAGGCTGATAATTCACCCCTCCACTTT. Its protein product is CASRQLQADNSPLHF.

The rearrangement links TRBV6-2 or TRBV6-3 to TRBJ2-3, with D uncertain. The CDR3 extends over 15 amino acids. Between the trimmed V and J ends, which lost 0 bases and 7 bases, there was a span of 14 bases. Germline V lookup: CDR1 MNHEY, CDR2 SVGEGT. In DNA form, the CDR3 reads TGTGCCAGCAGTTACTCGAGCTTGTTTATGTATACGCAGTATTTT. Amino acid sequence: CASSYSSLFMYTQYF.

This chain connects TRBV29-1 to TRBJ2-2; the match to TRBD1 covers 8 bases. The CDR3 extends over 14 amino acids. The germline V gene has CDR1 SQVTM and CDR2 ANQGSEA. Trimming removed 3 bases from V and 3 bases from J; junction bases left unmatched: 3. The CDR3 DNA is TGCAGCGTTGAGGACAGGGTTGACACCGGGGAGCTGTTTTTT. Protein product: CSVEDRVDTGELFF.

The V call is TRBV10-3, the J call TRBJ2-1; 10 bases are shared with TRBD1. The germline gives CDR1 ENHRY, CDR2 SYGVKD. J gave up 8 bases and V 3 bases, and 7 bases lay outside the gene matches. CDR3 length equals 15 residues. CDR3 nucleotide sequence: TGTGCCATCAGTGATCCGGGACAGGGGTACTATGAGCAGTTCTTC. Its translation: CAISDPGQGYYEQFF.

This clone appeared a few times. The chain employs TRBV5-8 and TRBJ2-3; 12 bases align to TRBD2. Germline values: CDR1 SGHTS, CDR2 YDEGEE. Unmatched junction bases numbered 2, after V lost 3 bases and J lost 0 bases. This CDR3 is 16 amino acids long. This CDR3 is CASSSGTSGSTDTQYF. CDR3 in DNA: TGTGCCAGCAGCTCAGGGACTAGCGGGAGCACAGATACGCAGTATTTT. Looking up the rest from reference TRBV5-8 and TRBJ2-3 gives the full variable domain: EAGVTQSPTHLIKTRGQQATLRCSPISGHTSVYWYQQALGLGLQFLLWYDEGEERNRGNFPPRFSGRQFPNYSSELNVNALELEDSALYLCASSSGTSGSTDTQYFGPGTRLTVL.

DNA of the CDR3: TGTGCCAGCAGCTTAGCTGCAAGGGGCGGGAGCGGCGAGCAGTACTTC. This codes for CASSLAARGGSGEQYF. The chain links TRBV7-9 to TRBJ2-7; 7 nucleotides agree with TRBD2. J lost 6 bases, V lost 0 bases, and 11 bases had no gene match. From germline, CDR1 is SEHNR and CDR2 FQNEAQ (reference sequence). This CDR3 is built from 16 residues.

This chain connects TRBV27 to TRBJ2-3; 15 positions match TRBD2. The CDR3 has 16 residues. Germline CDR1 reads MNHEY; CDR2 reads SMNVEV (reference sequence). V gave up 4 bases and J gave up 5 bases; unmatched junction bases: 4. Here the CDR3 reads CASSSGLAGGQDTQYF. Written as DNA, the CDR3 is TGTGCCAGCAGTTCTGGACTAGCGGGAGGGCAAGATACGCAGTATTTT.

This chain uses TRBV28 with TRBJ1-1; TRBD1 aligns across 11 bases. The CDR3 runs 14 residues. V gave up 8 bases and J gave up 4 bases; unmatched junction bases: 6. CDR1 is MDHEN, CDR2 SYDVKM, per germline. The CDR3 nucleotides read TGTGCCAGCCCTCCAGGGACAGGGGGCACTGAAGCTTTCTTT. Translation gives CASPPGTGGTEAFF.

The genes are TRBV11-2 and TRBJ2-7; D is ambiguous. V was pared by 5 bases and J by 3 bases, with 17 bases between. The CDR3 consists of 15 residues. CDR1 is SGHAT, CDR2 FQNNGV, per germline. The CDR3 bases are TGTGCCAGCAGCCATGTAGCTGGATTGGTCTACGAGCAGTACTTC. Amino acid sequence: CASSHVAGLVYEQYF.

The CDR3: CASGLVIGQGWTEAFF. The DNA for the CDR3 is TGTGCTAGTGGTTTGGTAATTGGACAGGGGTGGACTGAAGCTTTCTTT. The V gene is TRBV12-5, the J gene TRBJ1-1; 9 bases agree with TRBD1. CDR1 and CDR2 from the germline V gene are LGHNT and FRNRAP. CDR3 length equals 16 residues. The junction had 7 bases not matched to a gene; V was cut back by 0 bases and J by 5 bases.

The chain carries TRBV3-1 (or the pseudogene TRBV3-2) and TRBJ1-1, with D possibly TRBD1 on 6 matching bases. The CDR3 runs to 15 residues. Germline V gene sequence: CDR1 LGHDT, CDR2 YNNKEL (reference sequence). Between the trimmed V and J ends, which lost 2 bases and 1 base, there was a span of 11 bases. In DNA, the CDR3 is TGTGCCAGCAGCCAATCCAGGGGTTCGAACACTGAAGCTTTCTTT. It codes for CASSQSRGSNTEAFF.

The gene calls are TRBV10-2 and TRBJ2-1, with a weak D call TRBD2 (5 bases). The CDR3 spans 13 residues. Trimming took 3 bases from V and 9 from J, leaving 12 bases between them. The germline CDR1 and CDR2 sequences are WSHSY and SAAADI. The chain's CDR3 is CASSDRTPVEQFF. The DNA for the CDR3 is TGCGCCAGCAGTGACCGGACTCCGGTTGAGCAGTTCTTC.

The gene calls are TRBV6-6 and TRBJ2-2; D may be TRBD1 (6 bases). Trimming took 5 bases from V and 1 from J, leaving 11 bases between them. The germline CDR1 and CDR2 sequences are MNHNY and SVGAGI (reference sequence). CDR3 length: 15 amino acids. For the CDR3, the DNA is TGTGCCAGCAGTCAGGGGTCCCTGAACACCGGGGAGCTGTTTTTT. Translation: CASSQGSLNTGELFF.

This chain joins TRBV4-1 and TRBJ1-2, with 7 bases identical to TRBD1. This CDR3 has 16 amino acids. Germline CDR1 is MGHRA and CDR2 is YSYEKL. V trimming: 4 bases; J trimming: 0 bases; junction bases outside the gene matches: 8. This chain's CDR3 is CASSLSVGQTNYGYTF. As DNA, the CDR3 is TGCGCCAGCAGCCTTTCGGTGGGACAGACTAACTATGGCTACACCTTC.

The V call is TRBV7-9, the J call TRBJ2-1; 7 nucleotides match TRBD2. With V trimmed by 5 bases and J by 0 bases, 4 bases remained unmatched. CDR1 SEHNR and CDR2 FQNEAQ come from the germline V gene (reference sequence). The CDR3 is made up of 15 amino acids. The CDR3 coding sequence is TGTGCCAGCAGCCTCTCTAGCGGCTCCTACAATGAGCAGTTCTTC. Its translation: CASSLSSGSYNEQFF.

The J gene is TRBJ2-7, the V gene TRBV27, with a possible D match to TRBD1 (6 bases). Germline V gives CDR1 MNHEY, CDR2 SMNVEV (reference sequence). The CDR3 contains 15 residues. V was shortened by 6 bases and J by 1 base, with 16 bases between the two germline ends. The CDR3 loop is CASRGAGAESYEQYF. The CDR3 nucleotides read TGTGCCAGCAGGGGAGCAGGGGCAGAATCCTACGAGCAGTACTTC.

The chain employs TRBV6-5 and TRBJ2-6; possibly TRBD2 for D (6 bases). The CDR3 sequence is 16 residues long. V dropped 4 bases and J dropped 0 bases, with 10 bases sitting between them. CDR1 MNHEY and CDR2 SVGAGI come from the germline V gene. CDR3 DNA: TGTGCCAGCAGTTCGGGGGTTACCTCTGGGGCCAACGTCCTGACTTTC. Translated, it gives CASSSGVTSGANVLTF.

The count of this clone is one. The V and J genes are TRBV19 and TRBJ2-7; 8 nucleotides match TRBD2. With 6 bases clipped from V and 2 bases from J, the junction kept 12 bases outside the gene matches. This CDR3 is built from 16 residues. CDR1 LNHDA and CDR2 SQIVND come from the germline V gene (reference sequence). The CDR3 DNA reads as TGTGCCAGTAGCCCCGGGGGGGTGCGGAGACCCTACGAGCAGTACTTC. Protein product: CASSPGGVRRPYEQYF.

This chain links TRBV5-1 with TRBJ2-5, with D uncertain. The CDR3 spans 14 residues. Germline V gene lookup returns CDR1 SGHRS and CDR2 YFSETQ. V lost 5 bases, J lost 1 base, and 12 bases lay in between. CDR3 residues: CASRLRSLQETQYF. In DNA form, the CDR3 reads TGCGCCAGCAGACTCAGGTCACTCCAAGAGACCCAGTACTTC.

The genes are TRBV7-9 and TRBJ2-5; 12 bases are shared with TRBD2. The CDR3 consists of 16 residues. CDR1 is SEHNR and CDR2 is FQNEAQ in the germline V gene (reference sequence). V lost 2 bases, J lost 5 bases, and 6 bases stayed unmatched. CDR3 in DNA: TGTGCCAGCAGCTTACTACTAGCGGGAGGAGGTGAGACCCAGTACTTC. Amino acids: CASSLLLAGGGETQYF. Supplemented by reference TRBV7-9 and TRBJ2-5, the full variable domain reads DTGVSQNPRHKITKRGQNVTFRCDPISEHNRLYWYRQTLGQGPEFLTYFQNEAQLEKSRLLSDRFSAERPKGSFSTLEIQRTEQGDSAMYLCASSLLLAGGGETQYFGPGTRLLVL.

The chain joins TRBV7-9 to TRBJ1-1, with 10 bases aligning to TRBD1. The CDR3 runs 11 residues. The junction had 0 bases not matched to a gene; V was cut back by 4 bases and J by 10 bases. Per germline, CDR1 SEHNR and CDR2 FQNEAQ (reference sequence). The CDR3 loop is CASSWDRGAFF. For the CDR3, the DNA is TGTGCCAGCAGCTGGGACAGGGGAGCTTTCTTT.

The V gene is TRBV28, the J gene TRBJ1-2, with 7 bases lining up with TRBD1. CDR3 length: 13 residues. Unmatched junction bases numbered 7, after V lost 5 bases and J lost 7 bases. Germline CDR1 is MDHEN and CDR2 is SYDVKM. The CDR3: CASSPPTGSGYTF. CDR3 nucleotide sequence: TGTGCCAGCAGTCCGCCGACAGGGTCTGGCTACACCTTC.

The chain recombines TRBV3-1 (or the pseudogene TRBV3-2) with TRBJ2-7; D is perhaps TRBD2 (6 bases). The CDR3 spans 15 residues. The germline V gene has CDR1 LGHDT and CDR2 YNNKEL (reference sequence). Trimming removed 4 bases from V and 3 bases from J, with 16 bases in between. The CDR3 loop is CASSRAGTGVYEQYF. The CDR3 region has the DNA TGTGCCAGCAGCCGCGCCGGGACGGGAGTCTACGAGCAGTACTTC.

The chain uses TRBV6-6 and TRBJ1-5; TRBD1 aligns across 9 bases. The CDR3 is 11 amino acids. CDR1 is MNHNY, CDR2 SVGAGI, per germline (reference sequence). V dropped 2 bases and J dropped 13; count of bases not matched to a gene: 0. The CDR3 loop is CASSYGTGQHF. CDR3 DNA: TGTGCCAGCAGTTACGGGACAGGGCAGCATTTT.

The genes are TRBV7-3 and TRBJ2-1, with D possibly being TRBD2 (5 bases). The CDR3 has 14 residues. CDR1 and CDR2 from the germline V gene are SGHTA and FQGTGA. V lost 1 base to trimming and J lost 10 bases, with 14 bases between them. CDR3 DNA sequence: TGTGCCAGCAGCTTAAATCCGGGAACCACCGAGCAGTTCTTC. The encoded protein is CASSLNPGTTEQFF.

This clone was counted once. This chain joins TRBV7-2 and TRBJ2-3; TRBD2 matches 9 bases. The trim removed 6 bases at V and 6 bases at J, leaving 7 bases unmatched. The CDR3 contains 14 residues. Germline V lookup: CDR1 SGHTA, CDR2 FQGNSA. The CDR3 region has the DNA TGTGCCAGCAGACCCGGACTAGCGAGGGATACGCAGTATTTT. It is translated as CASRPGLARDTQYF.

V is TRBV3-1 (or the pseudogene TRBV3-2) and J is TRBJ2-4; D may be TRBD1 (6 bases). The V end was cut by 2 bases, the J end by 7 bases, with 15 bases between. The germline gives CDR1 LGHDT, CDR2 YNNKEL (reference sequence). The CDR3 is 15 residues long. Written as DNA, the CDR3 is TGTGCCAGCAGCCAAAAAACAGGGCGTGGGAACATTCAGTACTTC. It translates to CASSQKTGRGNIQYF.